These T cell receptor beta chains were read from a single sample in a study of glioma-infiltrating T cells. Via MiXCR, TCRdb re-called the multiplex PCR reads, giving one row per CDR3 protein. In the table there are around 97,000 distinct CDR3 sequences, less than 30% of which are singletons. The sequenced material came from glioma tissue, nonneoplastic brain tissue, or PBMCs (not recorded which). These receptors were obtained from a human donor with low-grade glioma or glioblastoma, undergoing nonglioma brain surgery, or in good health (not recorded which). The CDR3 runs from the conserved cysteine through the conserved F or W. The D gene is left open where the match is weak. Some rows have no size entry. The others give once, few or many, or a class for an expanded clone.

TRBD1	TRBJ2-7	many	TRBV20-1	CSVPTGNFYEQYF	TGCAGTGTCCCGACAGGGAACTTCTACGAGCAGTACTTC
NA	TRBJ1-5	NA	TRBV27	CASGSGPRGTINQPQHF	TGTGCCAGCGGTTCGGGACCGCGGGGAACCATCAATCAGCCCCAGCATTTT
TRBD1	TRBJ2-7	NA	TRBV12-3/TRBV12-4	CASSPEGQGYYEQYF	TGTGCCAGCAGTCCCGAGGGACAGGGTTACTACGAGCAGTACTTC
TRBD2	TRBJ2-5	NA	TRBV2	CASSAGTSGFETQYF	TGTGCCAGCAGTGCCGGGACTAGCGGTTTCGAGACCCAGTACTTC
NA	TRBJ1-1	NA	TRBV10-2	CASSDRGSAEAFF	TGCGCCAGCAGTGATAGGGGCTCAGCTGAAGCTTTCTTT
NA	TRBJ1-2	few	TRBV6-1	CASSFYLSGESTF	TGTGCCAGCAGTTTTTATCTGTCGGGGGAAAGCACCTTC
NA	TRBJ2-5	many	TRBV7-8	CASSLYETQYF	TGTGCCAGCAGCCTTTACGAGACCCAGTACTTC
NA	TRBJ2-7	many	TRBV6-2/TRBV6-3	CASSSPGTTYEQYF	TGTGCCAGCAGTTCACCGGGGACGACTTACGAGCAGTACTTC
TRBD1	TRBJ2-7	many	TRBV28	CASSSRQGVQYEQYF	TGTGCCAGCAGTTCTAGACAGGGGGTACAATACGAGCAGTACTTC
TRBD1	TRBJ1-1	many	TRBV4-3	CASSHAGTGEENTEAFF	TGCGCCAGCAGCCATGCTGGGACAGGCGAAGAAAACACTGAAGCTTTCTTT
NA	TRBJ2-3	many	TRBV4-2	CASSRQDTQYF	TGTGCCAGCAGCCGGCAAGATACGCAGTATTTT
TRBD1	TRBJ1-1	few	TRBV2	CASQDRDTEAFF	TGTGCCAGCCAGGACAGGGACACTGAAGCTTTCTTT
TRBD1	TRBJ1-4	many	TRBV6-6	CASSYSMTGLKKGGLFF	TGTGCCAGCAGTTACTCGATGACAGGGCTAAAAAAGGGGGGACTGTTTTTT
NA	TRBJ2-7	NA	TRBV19	CASSRDGSAYEQYF	TGTGCCAGTAGTAGGGACGGTTCGGCCTACGAGCAGTACTTC
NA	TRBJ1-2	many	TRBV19	CASTVGNYGYTF	TGTGCCAGTACCGTGGGTAACTATGGCTACACCTTC
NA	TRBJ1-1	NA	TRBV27	CASGRSMNTEAFF	TGTGCCAGCGGACGATCAATGAATACTGAAGCTTTCTTT
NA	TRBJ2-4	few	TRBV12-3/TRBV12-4	CASSLKGHLTLNIQYF	TGTGCCAGCAGTTTAAAAGGTCACCTTACCCTAAACATTCAGTACTTC
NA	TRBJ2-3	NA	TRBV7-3	CASSFNPGSTDTQYF	TGTGCCAGCAGCTTCAACCCCGGAAGCACAGATACGCAGTATTTT
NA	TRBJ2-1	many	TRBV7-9	CASSAEGAGGYNEQFF	TGTGCCAGCAGCGCCGAGGGGGCGGGGGGTTACAATGAGCAGTTCTTC
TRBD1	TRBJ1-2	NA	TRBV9	CASSPLFDRVYGYTF	TGTGCCAGCAGCCCCCTCTTCGACAGGGTCTATGGCTACACCTTC
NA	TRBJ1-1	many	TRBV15	CATSRQTNTEAFF	TGTGCCACCAGCAGACAGACGAACACTGAAGCTTTCTTT
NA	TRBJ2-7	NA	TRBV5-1	CASSPTGPSYEQYF	TGCGCCAGCAGCCCAACGGGACCTTCCTACGAGCAGTACTTC
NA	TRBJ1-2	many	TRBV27	CASSHPSGGGRDGYTF	TGTGCCAGCAGTCACCCTTCGGGAGGGGGGCGCGATGGCTACACCTTC
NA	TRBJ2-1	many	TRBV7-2	CASSSQGYNEQFF	TGTGCCAGCAGCTCTCAGGGATACAATGAGCAGTTCTTC
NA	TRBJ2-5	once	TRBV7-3	CGSSLNGPQSGETQYF	TGTGGCAGCAGCTTAAACGGGCCACAAAGCGGAGAGACCCAGTACTTC
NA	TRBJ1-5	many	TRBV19	CASSTHSGNQPQHF	TGTGCCAGTAGTACCCACAGCGGCAATCAGCCCCAGCATTTT
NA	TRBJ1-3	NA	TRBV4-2	CASSPTGVRSGNTIYF	TGTGCCAGCAGCCCCACGGGAGTACGCTCTGGAAACACCATATATTTT
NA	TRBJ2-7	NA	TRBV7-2	CVSSAPTGSPYEQYF	TGTGTTAGCAGTGCACCGACAGGATCCCCCTACGAGCAGTACTTC
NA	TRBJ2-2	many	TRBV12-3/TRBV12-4	CASSPRGGNTGELFF	TGTGCCAGCAGCCCTAGAGGGGGTAACACCGGGGAGCTGTTTTTT
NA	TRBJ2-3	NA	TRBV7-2	CASSFGLEGVTDTKYF	TGTGCCAGCAGCTTCGGACTAGAGGGGGTCACAGATACGAAGTATTTT
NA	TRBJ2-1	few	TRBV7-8	CASSQSPYNEQFF	TGTGCCAGCAGCCAGAGCCCCTACAATGAGCAGTTCTTC
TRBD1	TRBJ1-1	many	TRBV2	CASSKTGDTEAFF	TGTGCCAGCAGTAAGACAGGGGACACTGAAGCTTTCTTT
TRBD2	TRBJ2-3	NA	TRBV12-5	CASGLVRISGGSDTQYF	TGTGCTAGTGGTTTGGTACGGATAAGCGGGGGGTCAGATACGCAGTATTTT
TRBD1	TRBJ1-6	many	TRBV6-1	CASSSLYGTGAAGLPNSPLHF	TGTGCCAGCAGTTCACTATACGGGACAGGGGCCGCTGGCCTCCCTAATTCACCCCTCCACTTT
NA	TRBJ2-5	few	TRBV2	CASGRRRGSIQETQYF	TGTGCCAGCGGGCGACGGAGGGGATCTATACAAGAGACCCAGTACTTC
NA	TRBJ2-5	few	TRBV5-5	CASSLTRRSTRMETQYF	TGTGCCAGCAGCTTGACTCGGCGGAGCACTAGGATGGAGACCCAGTACTTC
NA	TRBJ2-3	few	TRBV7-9	CASSPGLDTDTQYF	TGTGCCAGCAGCCCGGGACTGGACACAGATACGCAGTATTTT
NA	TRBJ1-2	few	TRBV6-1	CASRDSILEGYTF	TGTGCCAGCAGGGACAGTATTCTAGAGGGCTACACCTTC
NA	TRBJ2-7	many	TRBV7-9	CASRQYRDEQYF	TGTGCCAGCAGGCAATACAGGGACGAGCAGTACTTC
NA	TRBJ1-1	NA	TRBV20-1	CSATIPTGHDTEAFF	TGCAGTGCTACCATCCCGACAGGCCACGACACTGAAGCTTTCTTT
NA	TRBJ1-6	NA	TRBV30	CAWSVQNNSPLHF	TGTGCCTGGAGTGTTCAGAATAATTCACCCCTCCACTTT
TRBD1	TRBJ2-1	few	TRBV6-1	CASTRTDRGTNEQFF	TGTGCCAGCACCCGAACGGACAGGGGTACCAATGAGCAGTTCTTC
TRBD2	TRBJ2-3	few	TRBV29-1	CSVGRLAGGTDTQYF	TGCAGCGTCGGGCGACTAGCGGGGGGCACAGATACGCAGTATTTT
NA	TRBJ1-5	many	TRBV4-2	CASSQDRLPGIQPQHF	TGTGCCAGCAGCCAAGATCGGCTTCCGGGGATTCAGCCCCAGCATTTT
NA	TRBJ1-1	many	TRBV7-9	CASSPEQNTEAFF	TGTGCCAGCAGTCCGGAACAGAACACTGAAGCTTTCTTT
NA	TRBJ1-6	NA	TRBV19	CASSYTDSPLHF	TGTGCCAGTAGTTACACAGATTCACCCCTCCACTTT
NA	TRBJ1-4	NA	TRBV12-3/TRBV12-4	CASGLQRLEKLFF	TGTGCCAGCGGATTACAGAGGTTGGAAAAACTGTTTTTT
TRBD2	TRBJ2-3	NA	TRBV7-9	CASGLARTSTDTQYF	TGTGCCAGCGGCTTAGCGCGGACTAGCACAGATACACAGTATTTT
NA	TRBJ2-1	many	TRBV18	CASSPKGSYNEQFF	TGTGCCAGCTCACCAAAGGGGTCCTACAATGAGCAGTTCTTC
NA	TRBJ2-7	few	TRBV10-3	CAISEASGEQYF	TGTGCCATCAGTGAGGCGTCGGGGGAGCAGTACTTC
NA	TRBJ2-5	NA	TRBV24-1	CATSDLKGGETQYF	TGTGCCACCAGTGATTTGAAGGGTGGAGAGACCCAGTACTTC
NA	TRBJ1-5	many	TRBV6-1	CASVPQYSNQPQHF	TGTGCCAGCGTCCCACAATATAGCAATCAGCCCCAGCATTTT
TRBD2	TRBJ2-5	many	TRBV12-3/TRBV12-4	CASSVGGRGVQETQYF	TGTGCCAGCAGCGTAGGAGGGCGGGGGGTACAAGAGACCCAGTACTTC